What follows is one T cell receptor beta chain and its context. As yet, its antigen is unknown. CDR3 size: 16 residues. V shed 0 bases and J shed 3 bases, with 9 bases lying between them. CDR1 and CDR2 from the germline V gene are SGHAT and FQNNGV. This sample stems from a study of cytomegalovirus exposure and HLA in healthy donors. Overall study findings and caveats: The authors excluded some V segments, including TRBV6-2 and TRBV6-3, as indistinguishable. The study flagged some 170 TCR beta chains as cytomegalovirus-associated.

PCR amplification relied on 60 Vbeta primers (plus 13 Jbeta primers). The assay was immunoSEQ multiplex PCR, and TCRdb's table has in-frame clones only and misses some. The sample contains about 69,000 clones, roughly 74% of which appear only once. When sampled, the donors appeared nominally healthy, though they likely had unrecorded immune exposures. Sequenced input: PBMCs. This TCR was sampled from a woman aged 25 to 39 in good health and CMV-seropositive. The gene calls are TRBV11-2 and TRBJ2-6; tentative D call: TRBD2 (5 bases). The CDR3 here is CASSLEEEGGANVLTF. CDR3 bases: TGTGCCAGCAGCTTAGAGGAGGAAGGTGGGGCCAACGTCCTGACTTTC.